This T cell receptor beta chain was sequenced in a study of beta chain features in type 1 diabetes. Sorting based on CD45RO/CCR7/CD25/CD127/CD95/CD27 separated CD4+ naive, central memory, regulatory and stem cell-like memory cells. Every isolated RNA sample was fully reverse transcribed, so sequencing captured expressed TCRB transcripts. TCRdb's table, derived via immunoSEQ multiplex PCR, lists solely in-frame clones and lacks some. This table has roughly 370,000 clones, 11% to 15% appearing once. The CDR3 length is 16 residues. CDR1 and CDR2 (germline): SGHRS, YFSETQ. Trimming pared 1 base from V and 2 bases from J, leaving 14 bases between.

The sequence derives from a man under 40 in good health. Sequenced: naive CD4+ T cells from blood. The chain uses TRBV5-1 and TRBJ2-3; tentatively, D is TRBD2 (6 bases). CDR3 region: CASSLFSGGDTDTQYF. The DNA for the CDR3 is TGCGCCAGCAGCTTGTTCAGCGGAGGGGACACAGATACGCAGTATTTT.